These 19 T cell receptor beta chains were sequenced from one sample in a study of OX40 agonist ivuxolimab in advanced cancers. Profiled with immunoSEQ multiplex PCR; TCRdb holds only in-frame clones, not every one. In the table there are 55,000 to 75,000 clones, approximately 87% of which are singletons. The source was CD4+ or CD8+ T cells sorted from blood, collected in a trial of the OX40 agonist ivuxolimab. The source is an adult with an advanced solid tumor such as melanoma, head and neck, liver or kidney cancer.

This rearrangement joins TRBV15 to TRBJ1-2, with D unresolved. There are 14 residues in the CDR3. CDR1 and CDR2 from the germline V gene are LNHNV and YYDKDF (reference sequence). Trimming cost V 0 bases and J 8 bases, with 13 bases left between them. DNA of the CDR3: TGTGCCACCAGCAGAGATCAAGGTTTTGAAGGCTACACCTTC. It is translated as CATSRDQGFEGYTF.

This clone was observed a handful of times. The chain has TRBV30 and TRBJ2-1; a possible D gene is TRBD2 (6 bases). This CDR3 has 12 residues. Germline V lookup: CDR1 GTSNPN, CDR2 SVGIG (reference sequence). Trimming cost V 0 bases and J 15 bases, with 15 bases left between them. The CDR3 nucleotides are TGTGCCTGGAGTGTACTAGGCGGCGGGGCGTTCTTC. Translation gives CAWSVLGGGAFF.

This clone was counted a few times. The chain carries TRBV14 and TRBJ1-3, with TRBD1 identical over 9 bases. There are 15 residues in the CDR3. Losses at the gene ends were 5 bases for V and 4 bases for J; bases not matched to a gene: 6. Germline loops: CDR1 SGHDN, CDR2 FVKESK. The chain's CDR3 is CASSSGTGFGNTIYF. CDR3 nucleotides: TGTGCCAGCAGCTCCGGGACAGGGTTCGGAAACACCATATATTTT.

The chain uses TRBV4-3 and TRBJ2-2, with 7 bases identical to TRBD1. This CDR3 spans 15 amino acids. V shed 3 bases and J 3 bases; nucleotides not matched to a gene: 4. Looked up from germline, CDR1 is LGHNA and CDR2 is YSLEER. DNA of the CDR3: TGCGCCAGCAGCCAGGCGACAGGGTACACCGGGGAGCTGTTTTTT. It codes for CASSQATGYTGELFF.

The chain's CDR3 is CASSSPWVAGKETQYF. The DNA for the CDR3 is TGTGCCAGCAGCTCCCCCTGGGTAGCGGGAAAAGAGACCCAGTACTTC. The chain has TRBV7-6 and TRBJ2-5; TRBD2 matches at 8 bases. CDR1 and CDR2 (germline): SGHVS, FNYEAQ. This CDR3 region has 16 residues. Trimming took 4 bases from V and 3 from J; bases not matched to a gene: 10.

V gene TRBV4-1 combines with J gene TRBJ2-3; no clear D gene. Per germline, CDR1 MGHRA and CDR2 YSYEKL. The CDR3 sequence is 15 residues long. With 1 base removed from V and 2 bases from J, the gap between germline ends came to 10 bases. The DNA for the CDR3 is TGCGCCAGCAGCCAAGTTTTTAGGTCCACAGATACGCAGTATTTT. Encoded protein: CASSQVFRSTDTQYF.

DNA for the CDR3: TGTGCCAGCAGTACGGGGGTAACGGGGGAAAAACTGTTTTTT. Amino acid sequence: CASSTGVTGEKLFF. V and J are TRBV28 and TRBJ1-4; possible D gene TRBD1, 5 bases. Germline V gene lookup returns CDR1 MDHEN and CDR2 SYDVKM. Trimming took 5 bases from V and 8 from J, leaving 15 bases between them. The CDR3 length is 14 residues.

This sequence joins TRBV5-4 and TRBJ1-3, with 7 bases fitting TRBD1. This CDR3 has 16 residues. The J segment lost 1 base and the V segment lost 4 bases, leaving 8 bases of the junction unmatched. CDR1 and CDR2 (germline): SGHNT, YYREEE (reference sequence). The CDR3 spells CASSHRQGRSGNTIYF. In DNA form, the CDR3 reads TGTGCCAGCAGCCACCGACAGGGTCGGTCTGGAAACACCATATATTTT.

The chain links TRBV28 to TRBJ2-3; tentatively, D is TRBD2 (6 bases). The germline gives CDR1 MDHEN, CDR2 SYDVKM. V lost 7 bases and J lost 9, with 20 bases in between. This CDR3 spans 14 amino acids. The CDR3 region has the DNA TGTGCCAGCACCATAGACGGGGGTCCGGGAACGCAGTATTTT. This gives the protein CASTIDGGPGTQYF.

The V call is TRBV7-6, the J call TRBJ2-5; D is uncertain. The CDR3 length is 11 residues. Germline lookup yields CDR1 SGHVS and CDR2 FNYEAQ. V gave up 4 bases and J gave up 2 bases, with 2 bases separating them. The CDR3 is CASSSQETQYF. For the CDR3, the DNA is TGTGCCAGCAGCTCGCAAGAGACCCAGTACTTC.

V usage is TRBV5-8 and J usage is TRBJ2-5, with 11 bases lining up with TRBD1. J was trimmed by 1 base and V by 2 bases; bases with no gene match: 4. The V gene's germline CDR1 is SGHTS and CDR2 YDEGEE. The CDR3 totals 16 residues. The CDR3 nucleotides read TGTGCCAGCAGCTTTGGACAGGGGGCCACCCAAGAGACCCAGTACTTC. Encoded protein: CASSFGQGATQETQYF.

The chain has TRBV5-1 and TRBJ1-1; 7 nucleotides line up with TRBD1. V gave up 0 bases and J gave up 3 bases; unmatched junction bases: 5. This CDR3 has 15 residues. Germline loops: CDR1 SGHRS, CDR2 YFSETQ. CDR3 nucleotide sequence: TGCGCCAGCAGCTTGGCCGTGACAGGGTACACTGAAGCTTTCTTT. Amino acids: CASSLAVTGYTEAFF.

The genes are TRBV18 and TRBJ1-5; D unclear. Trimming removed 4 bases from V and 3 bases from J, with 7 bases in between. The CDR3 has 13 amino acids. The V gene's germline CDR1 is KGHSH and CDR2 LQKENI. The CDR3 bases are TGTGCCAGCTCACAGGAAACCAATCAGCCCCAGCATTTT. Its protein is CASSQETNQPQHF.

This chain connects TRBV6-5 to TRBJ2-5; D is unclear. The ends were cut back, 2 bases at V and 2 bases at J, with 12 bases in the middle. The germline CDR1 and CDR2 sequences are MNHEY and SVGAGI. This CDR3 has 15 residues. The CDR3 loop is CASSYTAGEQETQYF. The DNA for the CDR3 is TGTGCCAGCAGTTACACCGCTGGTGAGCAAGAGACCCAGTACTTC.

In nucleotides, the CDR3 is TGTGCCAGCAGTTGGGGGGCAGTATACGAAAAACTGTTTTTT. Translation: CASSWGAVYEKLFF. The chain links TRBV28 to TRBJ1-4; maybe TRBD1 (6 bases). V lost 4 bases and J lost 8, with 14 bases in between. Per germline, CDR1 MDHEN and CDR2 SYDVKM. The length of the CDR3 is 14 residues.

The chain is built from TRBV10-3 and TRBJ1-5, with D perhaps matching TRBD1 (6 bases). V lost 2 bases and J lost 7, with 9 bases in between. This CDR3 is 13 amino acids long. Germline CDR1 reads ENHRY; CDR2 reads SYGVKD. The CDR3 sequence is CAISEQQGQPQHF. The CDR3 nucleotides read TGTGCCATCAGTGAGCAGCAGGGGCAGCCCCAGCATTTT.

The CDR3 DNA sequence: TGCGCCAGCAGCCTAACAGGGGCTAAAGGTGAAAAACTGTTTTTT. It yields the protein CASSLTGAKGEKLFF. The V and J genes are TRBV4-1 and TRBJ1-4; 7 nucleotides align to TRBD1. The V and J ends lost 4 bases and 7 bases, in that order; junction bases with no gene match: 9. The germline V gene encodes CDR1 MGHRA and CDR2 YSYEKL. The CDR3 loop spans 15 amino acids.

This sequence joins TRBV5-6 and TRBJ2-3, with 10 bases identical to TRBD1. The germline V gene encodes CDR1 SGHDT and CDR2 YYEEEE. The CDR3 runs to 15 residues. V was clipped by 0 bases and J by 5 bases; unmatched bases: 3. The CDR3: CASSLGGQGIDTQYF. CDR3 DNA sequence: TGTGCCAGCAGCTTGGGGGGACAGGGGATAGATACGCAGTATTTT. Full variable domain (remainder filled in from reference TRBV5-6 and TRBJ2-3): DAGVTQSPTHLIKTRGQQVTLRCSPKSGHDTVSWYQQALGQGPQFIFQYYEEEERQRGNFPDRFSGHQFPNYSSELNVNALLLGDSALYLCASSLGGQGIDTQYFGPGTRLTVL.

This clone was counted a few times. The chain links TRBV6-6 to TRBJ1-5; D not certain. Trimming took 1 base from V and 6 from J, leaving 13 bases between them. Germline loops: CDR1 MNHNY, CDR2 SVGAGI (reference sequence). The CDR3 is 15 amino acids. The CDR3 coding sequence is TGTGCCAGCAGTTACTTGGCGGCCCGGGGTCAGCCCCAGCATTTT. Residues: CASSYLAARGQPQHF.